The present TCR beta chain was sequenced within a study of type 1 regulatory T cells. Looking at the study overall: T-allo10 is a Tr1-enriched, alloantigen-specific CD4 T cell product made in vitro. The study, taken as a whole, reports: Compared with non-type 1 regulatory T cells, type 1 regulatory T cells showed a more restricted TCR repertoire.

A remark on this clonotype: Its target is unknown.

TCRdb independently ran MiXCR on the reads; one entry per CDR3 protein. Among about 62,000 distinct CDR3 sequences, approximately 60% were seen once, and the ten largest hold around 1.9%. Material for sequencing was cultured non-Tr1 T cells, either the whole culture or a sorted T cell fraction (not recorded which). The receptor's source is a human donor in good health.

In DNA, the CDR3 is TGTGCCAGCAGCAGCGGGAGTTTGGATACGCAGTATTTT. This gives the protein CASSSGSLDTQYF. V gene TRBV6-5 combines with J gene TRBJ2-3; 8 nucleotides match TRBD2. Germline CDR1 is MNHEY and CDR2 is SVGAGI. With V trimmed by 6 bases and J by 6 bases, 5 bases remained unmatched. This CDR3 is built from 13 residues.